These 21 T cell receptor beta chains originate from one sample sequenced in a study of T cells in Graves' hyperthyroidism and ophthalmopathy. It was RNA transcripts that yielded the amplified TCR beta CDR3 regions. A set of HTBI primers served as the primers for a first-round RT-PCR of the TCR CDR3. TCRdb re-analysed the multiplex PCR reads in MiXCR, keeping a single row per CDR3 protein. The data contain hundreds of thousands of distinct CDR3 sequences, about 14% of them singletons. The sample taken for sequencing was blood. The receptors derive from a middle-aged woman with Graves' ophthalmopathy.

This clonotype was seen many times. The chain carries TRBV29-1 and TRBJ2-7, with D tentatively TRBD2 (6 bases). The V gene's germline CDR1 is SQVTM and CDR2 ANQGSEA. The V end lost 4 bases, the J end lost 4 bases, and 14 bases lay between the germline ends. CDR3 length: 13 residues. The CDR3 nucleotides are TGCAGCGTTGGGTCTAGCGAATCGTACGAGCAGTACTTC. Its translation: CSVGSSESYEQYF.

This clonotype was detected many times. The chain's CDR3 is CASRTDRRGEETQYF. The CDR3 bases are TGTGCCAGCAGAACCGACAGGCGTGGGGAAGAGACCCAGTACTTC. V usage is TRBV12-3 or TRBV12-4 and J usage is TRBJ2-5; possible D gene TRBD1, 6 bases. The CDR3 totals 15 residues. V was trimmed by 6 bases and J by 3 bases, leaving 17 bases between them.

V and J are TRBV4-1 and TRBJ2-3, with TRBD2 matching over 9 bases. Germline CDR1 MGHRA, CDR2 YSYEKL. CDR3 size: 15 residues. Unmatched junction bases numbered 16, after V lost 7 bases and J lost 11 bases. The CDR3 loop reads CASTSWSGRREGQYF. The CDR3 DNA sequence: TGCGCCAGCACCAGCTGGAGCGGGAGGAGGGAGGGGCAGTATTTT.

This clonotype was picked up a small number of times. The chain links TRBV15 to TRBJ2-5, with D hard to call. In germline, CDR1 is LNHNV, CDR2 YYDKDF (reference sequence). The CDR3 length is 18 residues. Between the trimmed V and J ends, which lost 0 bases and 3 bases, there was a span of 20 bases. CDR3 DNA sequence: TGTGCCACCAGCAGAGAATATTACCCCGGTCAGGCCGAAGAGACCCAGTACTTC. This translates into CATSREYYPGQAEETQYF.

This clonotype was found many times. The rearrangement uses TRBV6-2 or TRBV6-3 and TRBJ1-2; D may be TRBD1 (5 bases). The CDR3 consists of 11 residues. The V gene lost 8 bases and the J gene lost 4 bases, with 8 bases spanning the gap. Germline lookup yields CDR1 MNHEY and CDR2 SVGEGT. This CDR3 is CASGGTYGYTF. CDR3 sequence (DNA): TGTGCCAGCGGGGGGACCTATGGCTACACCTTC.

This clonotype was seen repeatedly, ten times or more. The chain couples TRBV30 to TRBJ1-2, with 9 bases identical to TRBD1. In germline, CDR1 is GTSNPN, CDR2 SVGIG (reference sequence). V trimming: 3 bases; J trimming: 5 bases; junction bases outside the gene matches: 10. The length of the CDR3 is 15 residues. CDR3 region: CAWSLRGTGTYGYTF. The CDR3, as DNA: TGTGCCTGGAGCTTGAGGGGGACAGGGACGTATGGCTACACCTTC.

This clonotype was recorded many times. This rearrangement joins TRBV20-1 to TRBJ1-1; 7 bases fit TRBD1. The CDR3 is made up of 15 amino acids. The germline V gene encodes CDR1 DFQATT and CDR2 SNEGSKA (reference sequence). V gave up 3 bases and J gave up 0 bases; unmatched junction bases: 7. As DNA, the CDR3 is TGCAGTGCTAGGCCCTCGGGACAGCTGAACACTGAAGCTTTCTTT. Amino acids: CSARPSGQLNTEAFF.

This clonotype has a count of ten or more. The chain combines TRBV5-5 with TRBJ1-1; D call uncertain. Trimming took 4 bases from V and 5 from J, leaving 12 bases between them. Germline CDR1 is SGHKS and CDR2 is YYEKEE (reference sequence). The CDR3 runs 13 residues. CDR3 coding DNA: TGTGCCAGCAGCGGTGACGTTGGAACTGAAGCTTTCTTT. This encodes CASSGDVGTEAFF.

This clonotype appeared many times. CDR3 protein: CASSLEFAGAETQYF. CDR3 bases: TGTGCCAGCAGCTTAGAATTCGCGGGGGCTGAGACCCAGTACTTC. This chain links TRBV7-8 with TRBJ2-5; tentative D call: TRBD2 (7 bases). The CDR3 contains 15 residues. Germline-derived CDR1 and CDR2 are SGHVS and FQNEAQ. Trimming removed 1 base from V and 5 bases from J, with 14 bases in between.

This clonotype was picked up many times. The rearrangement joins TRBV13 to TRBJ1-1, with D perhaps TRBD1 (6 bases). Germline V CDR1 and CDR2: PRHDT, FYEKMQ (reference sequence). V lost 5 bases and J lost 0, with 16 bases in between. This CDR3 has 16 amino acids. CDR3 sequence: CASSLRTVEMNTEAFF. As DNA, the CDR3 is TGTGCCAGCAGCCTTCGGACAGTTGAAATGAACACTGAAGCTTTCTTT.

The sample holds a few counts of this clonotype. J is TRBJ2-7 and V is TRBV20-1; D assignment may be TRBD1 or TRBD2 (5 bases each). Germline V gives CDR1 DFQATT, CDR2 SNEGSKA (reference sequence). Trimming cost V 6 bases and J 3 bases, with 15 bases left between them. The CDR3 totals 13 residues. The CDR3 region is CSAPLGRRYEQYF. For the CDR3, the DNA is TGCAGTGCCCCTTTGGGACGGCGCTACGAGCAGTACTTC.

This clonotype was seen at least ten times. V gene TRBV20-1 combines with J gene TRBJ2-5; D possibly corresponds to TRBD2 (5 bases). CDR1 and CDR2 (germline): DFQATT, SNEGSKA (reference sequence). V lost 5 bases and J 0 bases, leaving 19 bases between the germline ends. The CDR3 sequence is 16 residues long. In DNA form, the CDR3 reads TGCAGTGCTTCAGACTATAGGTCGTACGACCAAGAGACCCAGTACTTC. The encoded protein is CSASDYRSYDQETQYF.

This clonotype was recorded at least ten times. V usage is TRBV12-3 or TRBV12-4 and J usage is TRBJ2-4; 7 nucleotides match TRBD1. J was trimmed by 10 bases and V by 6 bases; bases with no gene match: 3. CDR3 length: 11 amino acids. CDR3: CASSRRGIQYF. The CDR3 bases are TGTGCCAGCAGCCGCAGGGGGATTCAGTACTTC.

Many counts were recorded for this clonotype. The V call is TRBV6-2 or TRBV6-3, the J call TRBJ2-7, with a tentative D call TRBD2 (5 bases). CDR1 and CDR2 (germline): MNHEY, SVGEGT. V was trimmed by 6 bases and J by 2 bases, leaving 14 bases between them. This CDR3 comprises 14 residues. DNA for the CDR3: TGTGCCAGCAGAATCCTCGAGACTACCTACGAGCAGTACTTC. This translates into CASRILETTYEQYF.

The CDR3: CASSVSRQGYEQYF. The CDR3 DNA sequence: TGTGCCAGCAGTGTGTCGAGACAGGGCTACGAGCAGTACTTC. V usage is TRBV6-1 and J usage is TRBJ2-7, with TRBD1 matching over 7 bases. This CDR3 has 14 residues. Germline CDR1 and CDR2: MNHNS and SASEGT. The junction had 6 bases not matched to a gene; V was cut back by 4 bases and J by 3 bases.

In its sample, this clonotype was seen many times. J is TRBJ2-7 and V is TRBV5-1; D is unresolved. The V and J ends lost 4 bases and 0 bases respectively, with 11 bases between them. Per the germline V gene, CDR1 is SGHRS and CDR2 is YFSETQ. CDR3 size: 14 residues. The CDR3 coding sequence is TGCGCCAGCAGCCTTGGCCTGGTCTCCTACGAGCAGTACTTC. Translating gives CASSLGLVSYEQYF.

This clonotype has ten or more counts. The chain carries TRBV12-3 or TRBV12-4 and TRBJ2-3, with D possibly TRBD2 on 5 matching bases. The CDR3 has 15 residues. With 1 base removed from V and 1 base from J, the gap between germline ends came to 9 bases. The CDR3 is CASSLDVLGTDTQYF. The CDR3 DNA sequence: TGTGCCAGCAGTTTAGACGTACTAGGCACAGATACGCAGTATTTT.

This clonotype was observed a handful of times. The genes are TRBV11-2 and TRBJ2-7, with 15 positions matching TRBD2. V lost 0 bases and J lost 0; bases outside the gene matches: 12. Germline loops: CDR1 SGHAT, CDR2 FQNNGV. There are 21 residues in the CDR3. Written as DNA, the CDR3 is TGTGCCAGCAGCTTAGATCGCCGGACTAGCGGGAGGGCCCTTAGCTCCTACGAGCAGTACTTC. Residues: CASSLDRRTSGRALSSYEQYF.

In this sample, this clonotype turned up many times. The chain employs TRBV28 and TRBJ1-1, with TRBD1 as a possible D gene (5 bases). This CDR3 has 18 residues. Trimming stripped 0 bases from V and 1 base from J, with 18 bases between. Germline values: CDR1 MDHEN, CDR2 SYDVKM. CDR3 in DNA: TGTGCCAGCAGTTTATGGGCAGGGCGGATCATGCGGAACACTGAAGCTTTCTTT. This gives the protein CASSLWAGRIMRNTEAFF.

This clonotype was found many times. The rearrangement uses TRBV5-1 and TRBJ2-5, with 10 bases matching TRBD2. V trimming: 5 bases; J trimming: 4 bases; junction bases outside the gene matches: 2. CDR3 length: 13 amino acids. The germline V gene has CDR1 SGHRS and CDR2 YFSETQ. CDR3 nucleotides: TGCGCCAGCAGGAGGACTAGCGGAGAGACCCAGTACTTC. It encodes CASRRTSGETQYF. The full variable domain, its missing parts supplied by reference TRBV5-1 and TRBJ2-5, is KAGVTQTPRYLIKTRGQQVTLSCSPISGHRSVSWYQQTPGQGLQFLFEYFSETQRNKGNFPGRFSGRQFSNSRSEMNVSTLELGDSALYLCASRRTSGETQYFGPGTRLLVL.

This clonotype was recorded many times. CDR3 sequence: CASSQDPVAGSYEQYF. CDR3 coding DNA: TGCGCCAGCAGCCAAGATCCGGTGGCAGGGAGCTACGAGCAGTACTTC. This chain connects TRBV4-1 to TRBJ2-7; D assignment may be TRBD1 or TRBD2 (5 bases each). There are 16 residues in the CDR3. Trimming left V 0 bases short and J 3 bases short, with 15 bases between. The germline V gene has CDR1 MGHRA and CDR2 YSYEKL.